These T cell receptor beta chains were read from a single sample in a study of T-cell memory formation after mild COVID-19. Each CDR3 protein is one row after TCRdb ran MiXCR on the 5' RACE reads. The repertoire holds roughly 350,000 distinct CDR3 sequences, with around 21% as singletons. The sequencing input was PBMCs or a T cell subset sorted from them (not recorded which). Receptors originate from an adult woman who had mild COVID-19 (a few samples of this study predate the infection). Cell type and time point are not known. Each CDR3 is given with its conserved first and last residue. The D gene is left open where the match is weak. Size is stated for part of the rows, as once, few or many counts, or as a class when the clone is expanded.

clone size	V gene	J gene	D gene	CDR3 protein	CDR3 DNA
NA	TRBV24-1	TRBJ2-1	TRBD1	CATSDRGQGSYNEQFF	TGTGCCACCAGTGACCGGGGACAGGGATCCTACAATGAGCAGTTCTTC
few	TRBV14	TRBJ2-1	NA	CASSQDRWGINNEQFF	TGTGCCAGCAGCCAAGACCGATGGGGGATCAACAATGAGCAGTTCTTC
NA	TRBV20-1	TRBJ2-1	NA	CSARIALELSRGQFF	TGCAGTGCTAGAATTGCCCTAGAATTGTCCAGAGGGCAGTTCTTC
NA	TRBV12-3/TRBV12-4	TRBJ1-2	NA	CASSLDRKGDGYTF	TGTGCCAGCAGTTTGGACAGAAAGGGAGATGGCTACACCTTC
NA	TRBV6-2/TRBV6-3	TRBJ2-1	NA	CASNHRGPPGSVNEQFF	TGTGCCAGCAACCATAGGGGTCCTCCAGGGTCGGTCAATGAGCAGTTCTTC
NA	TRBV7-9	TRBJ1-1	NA	CASSYPQVSNTEAFF	TGTGCCAGCAGCTATCCACAGGTCTCGAACACTGAAGCTTTCTTT
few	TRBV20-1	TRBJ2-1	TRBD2	CSATWTSGYYNEQFF	TGCAGTGCTACTTGGACTAGCGGGTACTACAATGAGCAGTTCTTC
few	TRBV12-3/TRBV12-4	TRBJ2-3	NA	CASSLVTAGPLTNTQYF	TGTGCCAGCAGTTTAGTCACGGCAGGGCCCCTTACTAATACGCAGTATTTT
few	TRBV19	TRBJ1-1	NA	CASSILGDTEAFF	TGTGCCAGTAGTATCCTGGGGGACACTGAAGCTTTCTTT
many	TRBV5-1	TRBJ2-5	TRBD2	CASSWRLAGGETQYF	TGCGCCAGCAGCTGGAGACTAGCGGGGGGAGAGACCCAGTACTTC
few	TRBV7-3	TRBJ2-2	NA	CASSLEVGELFF	TGTGCCAGCAGCTTAGAAGTCGGGGAGCTGTTTTTT
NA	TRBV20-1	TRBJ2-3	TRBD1	CSATFGGQGAVDTQYF	TGCAGTGCTACCTTCGGAGGACAGGGGGCTGTAGATACGCAGTATTTT
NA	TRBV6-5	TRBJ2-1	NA	CASSYSRRLEGYEQFF	TGTGCCAGCAGTTACTCGAGGAGACTAGAGGGTTATGAGCAGTTCTTC
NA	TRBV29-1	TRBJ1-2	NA	CSVEVVKNYGYTF	TGCAGCGTTGAGGTAGTGAAGAACTATGGCTACACCTTC
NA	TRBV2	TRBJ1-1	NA	CASTLGENTEAFF	TGTGCCAGCACCTTAGGGGAGAACACTGAAGCTTTCTTT
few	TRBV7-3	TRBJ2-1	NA	CASSPRQGSSYNEQFF	TGTGCCAGCAGCCCGCGGCAGGGTAGCTCCTACAATGAGCAGTTCTTC
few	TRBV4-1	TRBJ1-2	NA	CASSQEGREYTF	TGCGCCAGCAGCCAAGAGGGCAGGGAGTACACCTTC
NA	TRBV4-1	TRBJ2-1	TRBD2	CASSQDPLGGGADEQFF	TGCGCCAGCAGCCAAGATCCCCTCGGCGGGGGGGCCGATGAGCAGTTCTTC
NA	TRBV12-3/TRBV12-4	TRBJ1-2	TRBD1	CASSLTRGTNYGYTF	TGTGCCAGCAGTTTAACCAGGGGGACCAACTATGGCTACACCTTC
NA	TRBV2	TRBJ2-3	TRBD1	CATTGGGTDTQYF	TGTGCCACGACAGGGGGCGGCACAGATACGCAGTATTTT
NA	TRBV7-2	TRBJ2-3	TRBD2	CASSLSSGPQGTQYF	TGTGCCAGCAGCCTATCTAGCGGGCCCCAGGGGACGCAGTATTTT